Presented here are 12 T cell receptor beta chains from one specimen sequenced in a study of T-cell reconstitution after alpha-beta-depleted transplantation in children. Unique molecular identifiers were used in preparing the TCRbeta library. TCRdb reprocessed the PCR reads via MiXCR and lists one record per CDR3 protein. The sample consists of just under 350,000 distinct CDR3 sequences, about a sixth of them appearing once. This material consisted of PBMCs, mostly from graft donor cells, taken 360 days after TCRalphabeta/CD19-depleted stem cell transplant. These receptors all stem from a male patient aged 2 to 9 who had a stem cell transplant for acute lymphoblastic leukemia, so the T cells may come from the graft donor.

This clonotype was seen ten or more times. This rearrangement joins TRBV15 to TRBJ2-5; TRBD2 matches 8 bases. Germline V lookup: CDR1 LNHNV, CDR2 YYDKDF (reference sequence). The ends lost 0 bases at V and 7 bases at J; junction bases unmatched: 4. The CDR3 runs 14 residues. The CDR3 spells CATSRDSSGRTQYF. DNA for the CDR3: TGTGCCACCAGCAGAGATTCTAGCGGGCGGACCCAGTACTTC.

The rearrangement joins TRBV11-1 to TRBJ2-5; 8 bases agree with TRBD2. This CDR3 region has 15 residues. V dropped 5 bases and J dropped 1; count of bases not matched to a gene: 6. The germline V gene has CDR1 SGHAT and CDR2 FQDESV (reference sequence). The CDR3 DNA is TGTGCCAGCAGCCGAGGCACTAGCGGCCAAGAGACCCAGTACTTC. Translated, it gives CASSRGTSGQETQYF. Full variable domain (missing parts from reference TRBV11-1 and TRBJ2-5): EAEVAQSPRYKITEKSQAVAFWCDPISGHATLYWYRQILGQGPELLVQFQDESVVDDSQLPKDRFSAERLKGVDSTLKIQPAELGDSAMYLCASSRGTSGQETQYFGPGTRLLVL.

The rearrangement links TRBV30 to TRBJ2-7; D is unclear. The CDR3 sequence is 14 residues long. V shed 4 bases and J shed 1 base, with 14 bases lying between them. Germline lookup yields CDR1 GTSNPN and CDR2 SVGIG (reference sequence). The CDR3: CAWKGEDLSYEQYF. The CDR3 region has the DNA TGTGCCTGGAAAGGAGAAGACTTATCCTACGAGCAGTACTTC.

The chain couples TRBV12-3 or TRBV12-4 to TRBJ2-2; D is perhaps TRBD1 (5 bases). V lost 2 bases, J lost 6 bases, and 10 bases lay in between. There are 14 residues in the CDR3. The chain's CDR3 is CASSLFQGAGELFF. The CDR3 DNA reads TGTGCCAGCAGTTTATTCCAAGGGGCCGGGGAGCTGTTTTTT.

This clonotype appeared many times. The genes are TRBV6-2 or TRBV6-3 and TRBJ2-1; a possible D gene is TRBD1 (5 bases). This CDR3 has 15 amino acids. Germline values: CDR1 MNHEY, CDR2 SVGEGT. The V end was cut by 2 bases, the J end by 2 bases, with 10 bases between. The CDR3 sequence: CASSYSQGAYNEQFF. The CDR3 coding sequence is TGTGCCAGCAGTTACAGTCAGGGTGCCTACAATGAGCAGTTCTTC.

This rearrangement joins TRBV30 to TRBJ2-6; D unclear. Trimming cost V 0 bases and J 0 bases, with 6 bases left between them. This CDR3 comprises 15 residues. Germline V gene sequence: CDR1 GTSNPN, CDR2 SVGIG (reference sequence). CDR3 loop: CAWSVRRSGANVLTF. In DNA form, the CDR3 reads TGTGCCTGGAGTGTACGGCGCTCTGGGGCCAACGTCCTGACTTTC.

Comment on this clonotype: A much larger clone differs by one base, so this may be a read error. V and J are TRBV7-2 and TRBJ2-1, with TRBD2 matching over 12 bases. Germline V gene data show CDR1 as SGHTA and CDR2 as FQGNSA. Trimming cost V 0 bases and J 8 bases; bases outside gene matches: 8. The CDR3 covers 17 residues. DNA of the CDR3: TGTGCCAGCAGCTTAGCAGTGCGGGCTAGCGGGAGGGATGAGCAGTTCTTC. This sequence encodes CASSLAVRASGRDEQFF.

This clonotype was seen a handful of times. The chain recombines TRBV12-3 or TRBV12-4 with TRBJ2-1, with TRBD1 identical over 8 bases. Germline trimming cut 1 base from V and 6 bases from J; bases unmatched to any gene: 14. The CDR3 runs to 18 residues. The CDR3 protein is CASSLVRELGQGGNEQFF. The CDR3 DNA sequence: TGTGCCAGCAGTTTAGTACGGGAGCTAGGACAGGGAGGCAATGAGCAGTTCTTC.

The chain has TRBV6-5 and TRBJ1-1; TRBD1 aligns across 7 bases. Germline V CDR1 and CDR2: MNHEY, SVGAGI. The CDR3 covers 14 residues. After removal of 5 bases from V and 10 bases from J, the junction contained 13 bases not matched to a gene. CDR3 sequence (DNA): TGTGCCAGCAGTACACTGCCGGGTTACAGGGGAGCTTTCTTT. This codes for CASSTLPGYRGAFF.

This clonotype has at least ten counts. The V gene is TRBV7-7, the J gene TRBJ2-2; the D gene is possibly TRBD1 (5 bases). CDR1 SSHAT and CDR2 FNYEAQ come from the germline V gene (reference sequence). The CDR3 sequence is 12 residues long. The CDR3 reads CASRGNTGELFF. CDR3 nucleotide sequence: TGTGCTAGTAGGGGAAACACCGGGGAGCTGTTTTTT.

The table lists this clonotype with many counts. The chain employs TRBV20-1 and TRBJ2-3, with TRBD2 matching 8 bases. The V gene's germline CDR1 is DFQATT and CDR2 SNEGSKA (reference sequence). The V segment lost 4 bases and the J segment 2 bases; nucleotides outside the gene matches: 11. The CDR3 spans 16 residues. The CDR3 bases are TGCAGTGCTAACAATAGACTAGCGCTCTCCACAGATACGCAGTATTTT. Translated: CSANNRLALSTDTQYF.

In this sample, this clonotype turned up a few times. The rearrangement links TRBV12-3 or TRBV12-4 to TRBJ2-7; D gene unclear. V gave up 7 bases and J gave up 5 bases, with 18 bases separating them. The CDR3 contains 14 residues. DNA for the CDR3: TGTGCCAGCAAACCCGACCGCCTAAGCCACGAGCAGTACTTC. Protein: CASKPDRLSHEQYF.